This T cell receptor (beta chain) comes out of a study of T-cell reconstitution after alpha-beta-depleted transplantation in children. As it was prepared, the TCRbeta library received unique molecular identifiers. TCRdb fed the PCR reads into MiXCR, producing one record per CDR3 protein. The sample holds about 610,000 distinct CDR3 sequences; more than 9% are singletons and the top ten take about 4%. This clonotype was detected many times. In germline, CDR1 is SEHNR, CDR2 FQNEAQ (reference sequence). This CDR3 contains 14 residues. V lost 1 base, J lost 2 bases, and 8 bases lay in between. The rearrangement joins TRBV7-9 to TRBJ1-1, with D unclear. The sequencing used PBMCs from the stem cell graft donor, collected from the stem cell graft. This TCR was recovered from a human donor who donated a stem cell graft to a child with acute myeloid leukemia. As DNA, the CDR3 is TGTGCCAGCAGCTTAGGGGGAGAAAACACTGAAGCTTTCTTT. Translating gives CASSLGGENTEAFF.